The present T cell receptor (beta chain) was sequenced within a study of T-cell reconstitution after alpha-beta-depleted transplantation in children. The library targeted TCRbeta and was prepared with unique molecular identifiers. A single record per CDR3 protein comes from TCRdb applying MiXCR to the PCR reads. The table has some 80,000 distinct CDR3 sequences, around 18% seen once. This clonotype was picked up many times. The germline V and J ends were trimmed by 2 bases and 5 bases, with 10 bases remaining between them. The CDR3 is made up of 13 amino acids. The V and J genes are TRBV12-3 or TRBV12-4 and TRBJ2-7; the D gene is possibly TRBD1 (5 bases). Sequenced here: PBMCs, mostly from graft donor cells, sampled 360 days after TCRalphabeta/CD19-depleted stem cell transplant. This TCR was recovered from a male patient aged 2 to 9 who had a stem cell transplant for acute lymphoblastic leukemia, so the T cells may come from the graft donor. The CDR3 nucleotides read TGTGCCAGCAGTTTAAAGGGGTACGACGAGCAGTACTTC. This codes for CASSLKGYDEQYF.